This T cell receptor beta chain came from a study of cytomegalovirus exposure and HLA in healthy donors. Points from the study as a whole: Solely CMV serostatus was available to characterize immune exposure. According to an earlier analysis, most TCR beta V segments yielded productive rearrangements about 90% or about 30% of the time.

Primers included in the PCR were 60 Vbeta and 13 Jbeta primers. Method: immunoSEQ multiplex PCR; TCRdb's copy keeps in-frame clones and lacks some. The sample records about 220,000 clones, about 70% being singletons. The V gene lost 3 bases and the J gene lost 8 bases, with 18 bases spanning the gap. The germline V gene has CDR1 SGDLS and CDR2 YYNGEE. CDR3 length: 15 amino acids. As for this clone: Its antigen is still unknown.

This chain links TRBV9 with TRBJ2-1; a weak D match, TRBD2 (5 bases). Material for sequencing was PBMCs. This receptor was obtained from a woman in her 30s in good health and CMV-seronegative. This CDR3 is CASSASGYLRDEQFF. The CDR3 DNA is TGTGCCAGCAGCGCGTCGGGGTATCTTCGGGATGAGCAGTTCTTC.